This T cell receptor (beta chain) was identified in a study of control samples from healthy donors and cancer patients. TCRdb keeps only in-frame clones here, not all; method: immunoSEQ multiplex PCR. The table has over 110,000 clones, about 88% seen once. The V and J ends lost 4 bases and 7 bases, in that order; junction bases with no gene match: 10. Germline CDR1 LGHDT, CDR2 YNNKEL (reference sequence). The CDR3 runs 16 residues. Input material: blood. The source of this sequence is a woman in her twenties or thirties in good health. This chain uses TRBV3-1 (or the pseudogene TRBV3-2) with TRBJ1-4; 9 nucleotides line up with TRBD1. The CDR3, as DNA: TGTGCCAGCAGCCGGAGGACAGGGGTCTATACTGAAAAACTGTTTTTT. Translating gives CASSRRTGVYTEKLFF.